This record covers a single TCR beta chain. The record originates from a study of blood T cell repertoires in COVID-19. Across the study: The United States, Italy and Spain were the sources of the acute and convalescent COVID-19 samples.

In the original processing: Amplification of reference gene primers was used by the study to estimate nucleated cell counts. Profiled with immunoSEQ multiplex PCR; TCRdb holds only in-frame clones, not every one. The DNA was the basis for D and trimming; V, J and clone size are from that table. The data show roughly 120,000 clones, with roughly four fifths seen just once and approximately 15% held by the top ten. The CDR3 sequence is 16 residues long. Germline-derived CDR1 and CDR2 are MNHEY and SMNVEV (reference sequence). The ends lost 2 bases at V and 4 bases at J; junction bases unmatched: 3. The receptor's source is a woman in her sixties with acute or convalescent COVID-19. Material for sequencing was peripheral blood. The chain links TRBV27 to TRBJ2-1; 12 bases fit TRBD2. The CDR3 protein is CASSLGGLAGYNEQFF. CDR3 coding DNA: TGTGCCAGCAGTTTAGGGGGACTAGCGGGTTACAATGAGCAGTTCTTC.